A selection of T cell receptor beta chains follows, all from one sample in a study of identical twins. TCRdb redid the calling of the 5' RACE reads with MiXCR, one entry per CDR3 protein. The table records 570,000 or so distinct CDR3 sequences, more than 9% of them present only once. The data also belong to a second study, concerning yellow fever vaccine responses in identical twins.

The source material was PBMCs. The receptors come from a young woman in good health. Both conserved end residues are part of each CDR3. D genes are given only for firm matches. Only part of the rows carry a size: once, few, many, or a class if the clone is expanded.

d_call	v_call	j_call	clone_size	cdr3_nt	cdr3_aa
TRBD2	TRBV3-1	TRBJ2-7	many	TGTGCCAGCAGCCAAGGGACTAGCGGATTAGAGTTC	CASSQGTSGLEF
NA	TRBV12-3/TRBV12-4	TRBJ2-7	many	TGTGCCAGCAACGAAGGACCCGCCGGGGAGCAGTACTTC	CASNEGPAGEQYF
NA	TRBV25-1	TRBJ2-6	few	TGTGCCAGCAGTAAAACAACCGGGGCCAACGTCCTGACTTTC	CASSKTTGANVLTF
NA	TRBV7-8	TRBJ2-5	NA	TGTGCCAGCGCATCCGAATTCCAAGAGACCCAGTACTTC	CASASEFQETQYF
TRBD2	TRBV18	TRBJ2-5	NA	TGTGCCAGCTCACCACGACTAGCGGGGGTTCAAGAGACCCAGTACTTC	CASSPRLAGVQETQYF
NA	TRBV7-2	TRBJ2-1	few	TGTGCCAGCAGCTTAGCGCTATTGGGGGTAAGGGAGCAGTTCTTC	CASSLALLGVREQFF
NA	TRBV15	TRBJ2-3	many	TGTGCCACCAGCAGAGATCCAAGGGCCCCAGATACGCAGTATTTT	CATSRDPRAPDTQYF
NA	TRBV5-1	TRBJ2-1	NA	TGCGCCAGCAGCTTCCCAGGGGCTGGGGATGAGCAGTTCTTC	CASSFPGAGDEQFF
NA	TRBV5-4	TRBJ2-3	NA	TGTGCCAGCAGCTTTGGTCCGGGAACCCTTGGAGTATTGGCAGATACGCAGTATTTT	CASSFGPGTLGVLADTQYF
NA	TRBV7-9	TRBJ2-1	few	TGTGCCAGCAGCTCCGAAGGACAAGTTTTTAATGAGCAGTTCTTC	CASSSEGQVFNEQFF
NA	TRBV7-9	TRBJ2-5	many	TGTGCCAGCAGCTCCCTATCGGCCCCAGCGGAGACCCAGTACTTC	CASSSLSAPAETQYF
TRBD1	TRBV20-1	TRBJ1-3	NA	TGCAGTGCTAGAGGACAGGGATATGGAAACACCATATATTTT	CSARGQGYGNTIYF
TRBD1	TRBV12-3/TRBV12-4	TRBJ1-2	few	TGTGCCAGCACCATAAAAGCCGGGACAGTTAACTATGGCTACACCTTC	CASTIKAGTVNYGYTF
NA	TRBV5-4	TRBJ2-1	few	TGTGCCAGCAGACTACGGCTGTCAGGCTCCTACAATGAGCAGTTCTTC	CASRLRLSGSYNEQFF
NA	TRBV23-1	TRBJ2-7	NA	TGCGCCAGCAGTCAGACCTACAGGGACCTCTACTACGAGCAGTACTTC	CASSQTYRDLYYEQYF
NA	TRBV3-1	TRBJ2-7	few	TGTGCCAGCAGCCATGACAGGCTGTCCTACGAGCAGTACTTC	CASSHDRLSYEQYF